Each of the 8 T cell receptor beta chains below was sequenced from the same sample in a study of Graves' ophthalmopathy and Graves' hyperthyroidism. The authors amplified TCR beta CDR3 regions, and they did so from RNA transcripts for repertoire sequencing. The library came from an HTBI-primed first-round RT-PCR and a second-round multiplex PCR. Each CDR3 protein is one row after TCRdb ran MiXCR on the multiplex PCR reads. There are about 220,000 distinct CDR3 sequences in the sample; 20% to 25% occur only once, and about 46% lies in the top ten. The sample taken for sequencing was peripheral blood. Receptors originate from a woman aged 45-60 years with Graves' ophthalmopathy.

This clonotype appeared many times. The chain employs TRBV12-5 and TRBJ2-5; the D gene could be TRBD1 or TRBD2 (5 bases each). The CDR3 contains 11 residues. Trimming shortened V by 7 bases and J by 7 bases, and 10 bases separated the two germline ends. Germline V gene sequence: CDR1 LGHNT, CDR2 FRNRAP. DNA for the CDR3: TGTGCTAGTGCCTCTGGGGGGACCCAGTACTTC. Its translation: CASASGGTQYF.

This clonotype occurred a few times. The V and J genes are TRBV12-3 or TRBV12-4 and TRBJ1-1; 7 nucleotides agree with TRBD1. The CDR3 has 16 residues. V was pared by 7 bases and J by 0 bases, with 11 bases of the junction left unmatched. The CDR3 coding sequence is TGTGCCAGCAATGGAGGCACAGGGGTGATGAACACTGAAGCTTTCTTT. Protein product: CASNGGTGVMNTEAFF.

This clonotype has at least ten counts. This rearrangement joins TRBV20-1 to TRBJ2-7, with D tentatively TRBD2 (5 bases). CDR1 is DFQATT and CDR2 is SNEGSKA in the germline V gene (reference sequence). The V and J ends lost 2 bases and 2 bases respectively, with 16 bases between them. The CDR3 contains 15 residues. The CDR3, as DNA: TGCAGTGCTAGATCTAGCTCATGGGGTACCTACGAGCAGTACTTC. Translation gives CSARSSSWGTYEQYF.

The V gene is TRBV6-5, the J gene TRBJ2-5; D may be TRBD1 (6 bases). The V end was cut by 5 bases, the J end by 4 bases, with 14 bases between. Germline lookup yields CDR1 MNHEY and CDR2 SVGAGI. The CDR3 extends over 14 amino acids. For the CDR3, the DNA is TGTGCCAGCAGTCACAGGGTTTGGGGAGAGACCCAGTACTTC. It translates to CASSHRVWGETQYF.

There are many counts of this clonotype. The genes are TRBV20-1 and TRBJ2-2; 10 bases map to TRBD2. This CDR3 is 14 amino acids long. Germline lookup yields CDR1 DFQATT and CDR2 SNEGSKA (reference sequence). The J segment lost 1 base and the V segment lost 5 bases, leaving 1 base of the junction unmatched. This chain's CDR3 is CSAASGGNTGELFF. Written as DNA, the CDR3 is TGCAGTGCTGCTAGCGGGGGGAACACCGGGGAGCTGTTTTTT.

The sample holds many counts of this clonotype. The chain has TRBV27 and TRBJ2-7; D possibly corresponds to TRBD2 (6 bases). The CDR3 runs 15 residues. In germline, CDR1 is MNHEY, CDR2 SMNVEV (reference sequence). Trimming took 4 bases from V and 3 from J, leaving 16 bases between them. The CDR3 nucleotides are TGTGCCAGCAGTTCAATCCGGGACTCAAGCTACGAGCAGTACTTC. Translated: CASSSIRDSSYEQYF.

This clonotype was seen repeatedly, ten times or more. This chain uses TRBV2 with TRBJ2-1, with 8 bases that match TRBD2. From germline, CDR1 is SNHLY and CDR2 FYNNEI. The CDR3 is 15 amino acids. After removal of 4 bases from V and 4 bases from J, the junction contained 6 bases not matched to a gene. The CDR3 here is CASSVGLAGYNEQFF. In DNA form, the CDR3 reads TGTGCCAGCAGTGTAGGTCTAGCGGGTTACAATGAGCAGTTCTTC. The complete variable domain, with remaining parts taken from reference TRBV2 and TRBJ2-1, reads EPEVTQTPSHQVTQMGQEVILRCVPISNHLYFYWYRQILGQKVEFLVSFYNNEISEKSEIFDDQFSVERPDGSNFTLKIRSTKLEDSAMYFCASSVGLAGYNEQFFGPGTRLTVL.

The J gene is TRBJ2-7, the V gene TRBV6-2 or TRBV6-3; D is ambiguous. Trimming left V 5 bases short and J 6 bases short, with 20 bases between. Germline assignment: CDR1 MNHEY and CDR2 SVGEGT. The CDR3 runs 15 residues. The CDR3 reads CASSRPRPSLGEQYF. Here the CDR3 DNA reads TGTGCCAGCAGTCGTCCTCGGCCATCTCTTGGCGAGCAGTACTTC.